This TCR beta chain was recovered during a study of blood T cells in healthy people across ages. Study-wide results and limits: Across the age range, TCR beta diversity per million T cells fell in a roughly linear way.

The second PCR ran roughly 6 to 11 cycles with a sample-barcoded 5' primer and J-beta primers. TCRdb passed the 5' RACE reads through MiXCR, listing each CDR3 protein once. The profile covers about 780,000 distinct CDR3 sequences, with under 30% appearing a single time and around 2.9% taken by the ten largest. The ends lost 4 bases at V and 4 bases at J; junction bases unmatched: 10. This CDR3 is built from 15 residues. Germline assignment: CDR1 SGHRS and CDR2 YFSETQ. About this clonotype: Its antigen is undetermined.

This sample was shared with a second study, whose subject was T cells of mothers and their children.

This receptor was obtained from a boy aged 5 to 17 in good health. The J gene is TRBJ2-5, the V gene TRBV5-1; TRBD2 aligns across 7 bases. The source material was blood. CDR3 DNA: TGCGCCAGCAGCCCTACGGGGAGGGATGGAGAGACCCAGTACTTC. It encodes CASSPTGRDGETQYF.